This T cell receptor (beta chain) was found in a study of PD-1 blockade in classical Hodgkin lymphoma. Study-level results: Complete responders entered with baseline diversity on par with newly diagnosed patients, the results showed. Reasons behind the repertoire differences stay unclear, perhaps disease activity or earlier therapy.

This clone was seen a single time. The antigen remains undetermined. The time point was: cycle 4 day 1 (C4D1), after 6 weeks of nivolumab. Relapse after autologous stem cell transplantation occurred in every patient, and brentuximab vedotin exposure varied. Isolated CD8+ T cells were derived from thawed PBMCs through magnetic negative selection. Sequenced by immunoSEQ multiplex PCR; TCRdb stores in-frame clones only, minus some. Seen here are some 8,400 clones, about four fifths observed once, and the top ten hold over 25%. Trimming shortened V by 3 bases and J by 3 bases, and 15 bases separated the two germline ends. The V gene's germline CDR1 is SGDLS and CDR2 YYNGEE. The CDR3 loop spans 15 amino acids.

The sequence derives from a human donor with classical Hodgkin lymphoma. The sample was CD8+ T cells from blood, taken before the fourth cycle of nivolumab. The gene calls are TRBV9 and TRBJ1-2; D is unclear. The CDR3 DNA is TGTGCCAGCAGCGGAGGACCCTCCTGGGACTATGGCTACACCTTC. Its protein is CASSGGPSWDYGYTF.